The T cell receptor beta chain described here comes from a study of Ad26.COV2.S vaccination and SARS-CoV-2 variants. Described treatment: around 19 received Ad26.COV2.S at low or high dose, single or two shots; roughly five received placebo; per-sample allocation not given. Day 63 following the first vaccine or placebo injection was when the samples were taken. V lost 0 bases and J 4 bases, leaving 15 bases between the germline ends. Germline assignment: CDR1 WSHSY and CDR2 SAAADI. This CDR3 comprises 17 residues. TCRdb's copy holds only in-frame clones and misses some; the assay was immunoSEQ multiplex PCR. The sample holds a few hundred thousand clones; about 90% are singletons and the top ten take less than 2%.

The chain links TRBV10-2 to TRBJ1-4; a possible D gene is TRBD1 (5 bases). The source is a person between 18 and 60 years old who received the Ad26.COV2.S COVID-19 vaccine or a placebo. This specimen consisted of peripheral blood, obtained in a trial of Ad26.COV2.S vaccine versus placebo. CDR3: CASSESNYGALNEKLFF. CDR3 in DNA: TGCGCCAGCAGTGAGTCGAACTACGGGGCCCTTAATGAAAAACTGTTTTTT.